Listed below are T cell receptor beta chains from one sample, sequenced in a study of blood T cell repertoires in COVID-19. Measured with immunoSEQ multiplex PCR; TCRdb has only the in-frame clones, and not every one. The sample holds approximately 190,000 clones, around 83% seen once. The sequenced material came from peripheral blood. The receptors stem from a woman in her thirties or forties with acute or convalescent COVID-19. Each CDR3 is given with its conserved first and last residue. Each record gives: CDR3 length, clone size, D gene, V gene, J gene, CDR3 DNA, CDR3 protein. D genes are given only for firm matches. Size is stated for part of the rows, as once, few or many counts, or as a class when the clone is expanded.

15	-	TRBD1	TRBV4-2	TRBJ1-1	TGTGCCAGCAGCCAGACAGGGGGCAGCAGCACTGAAGCTTTCTTT	CASSQTGGSSTEAFF
11	-	-	TRBV11-2	TRBJ2-7	TGTGCCAGCAGCTTAGGGCGGAAGCAGTACTTC	CASSLGRKQYF
14	-	-	TRBV3-1/TRBV3-2	TRBJ1-6	TGTGCCAGCAGCCAGTCAGGGGTTGTTTCACCCCTCCACTTT	CASSQSGVVSPLHF
14	-	TRBD1	TRBV6-5	TRBJ1-5	TGTGCCAGCCAACAGGGGTTTGGCAATCAGCCCCAGCATTTT	CASQQGFGNQPQHF
15	-	-	TRBV4-1	TRBJ1-2	TGCGCCAGCAGCCAAGAATCGGGGCGGAGGGTTGGCTACACCTTC	CASSQESGRRVGYTF
15	-	TRBD1	TRBV18	TRBJ1-6	TGTGCCAGCTCACGCCGGGACAGGGACAATTCACCCCTCCACTTT	CASSRRDRDNSPLHF
10	-	-	TRBV30	TRBJ2-5	TGTGCCTGGAGTCTCGAGACCCAGTACTTC	CAWSLETQYF
15	-	TRBD1	TRBV6-5	TRBJ1-6	TGTGCCAGCAGTTACTCGGGGACAGCTAATTCACCCCTCCACTTT	CASSYSGTANSPLHF
14	-	-	TRBV28	TRBJ1-2	TGTGCCAGCAGTATCCACATCAGGGATGGGGGCTACACCTTC	CASSIHIRDGGYTF
13	few	TRBD2	TRBV7-2	TRBJ2-1	TGTGCCAGCGGGGGGACTACCTACAATGAGCAGTTCTTC	CASGGTTYNEQFF
13	-	TRBD1	TRBV28	TRBJ2-3	TGTGCCAGCAGCCAGGGGGCGATAGATACGCAGTATTTT	CASSQGAIDTQYF
13	-	-	TRBV5-1	TRBJ2-5	TGCGCCAGCAGCGTACAGGGGGGGCAGACCCAGTACTTC	CASSVQGGQTQYF
13	-	TRBD1	TRBV30	TRBJ1-1	TGTGCCTGGCAGACAGGGATGAACACTGAAGCTTTCTTT	CAWQTGMNTEAFF
15	-	-	TRBV4-1	TRBJ1-2	TGCGCCAGCAGCCTTCCAGGACAGAGAAACTATGGCTACACCTTC	CASSLPGQRNYGYTF
14	-	-	TRBV3-1/TRBV3-2	TRBJ2-7	TGTGCCAGCAGCCAAGCTCCAGAACGCTACGAGCAGTACTTC	CASSQAPERYEQYF
12	-	-	TRBV10-3	TRBJ2-7	TGTGCCACCCAACCTAGCGCCGAGGAGCAGTACTTC	CATQPSAEEQYF
13	-	-	TRBV28	TRBJ1-5	TGTGCCAGCCTGGTGTCGGGGAATCAGCCCCAGCATTTT	CASLVSGNQPQHF
12	-	-	TRBV29-1	TRBJ2-7	TGCAGCGCCCGGGGAACCGGATACGAGCAGTACTTC	CSARGTGYEQYF
13	-	-	TRBV12-3/TRBV12-4	TRBJ2-2	TGTGCCAGCAGAGGGGGGAACACCGGGGAGCTGTTTTTT	CASRGGNTGELFF
14	-	-	TRBV5-1	TRBJ2-2	TGCGCCAGCAGACTGACAGATAACACCGGGGAGCTGTTTTTT	CASRLTDNTGELFF
15	-	-	TRBV5-1	TRBJ2-7	TGCGCCAGCAGCTTGGGTCTGAGACAGGTCTACGAGCAGTACTTC	CASSLGLRQVYEQYF
16	-	TRBD2	TRBV2	TRBJ2-5	TGTGCCAGCAGTGAGGCCCTAGCGGGAGCTGGAGAGACCCAGTACTTC	CASSEALAGAGETQYF